This paragraph covers one T cell receptor (beta chain) sequence. CDR1 is MNHEY and CDR2 is SVGAGI in the germline V gene. V was trimmed by 0 bases and J by 6 bases, leaving 9 bases between them. The CDR3 runs 13 residues. This sample stems from a study of blood T cell repertoires in COVID-19. As for the study in general: The United States, Italy and Spain were the sources of the acute and convalescent COVID-19 samples.

Categorization into cohorts depended on clinical history that participants reported. Libraries were prepared by immunoSEQ multiplex PCR; TCRdb keeps only in-frame clonotypes and omits some of them. Counted here are over 150,000 clones, about 90% occurring once; the ten biggest clones make up approximately 6.5%. This rearrangement joins TRBV6-5 to TRBJ2-7, with D unclear. The sequenced material came from PBMCs or T cells enriched from blood (not recorded which). The receptor was derived from a woman between 45 and 65 years old who had recovered from COVID-19. The CDR3 DNA sequence: TGTGCCAGCAGTTACTCCTCAGGAAGCGAGCAGTACTTC. Its translation: CASSYSSGSEQYF.